The rows below give T cell receptor beta chains drawn from one sample of a study of blood T cells in healthy people across ages. Each CDR3 protein gets one entry after TCRdb re-called the 5' RACE reads with MiXCR. This sample carries approximately 680,000 distinct CDR3 sequences, about 30% of them seen once, and the ten largest clones take 15%. Sequenced sample: blood. These receptors were taken from a woman at least 80 years old in good health. Both conserved end residues are part of each CDR3. D genes are given only for firm matches. Only some rows state a clone size, as once, few, many or a class for expanded clones.

d_call	clone_size	v_call	j_call	cdr3_aa
.	.	TRBV5-1	TRBJ1-6	CASSYSNNYNSPLHF
.	.	TRBV6-4	TRBJ2-1	CASSEAGRYNEQFF
.	many	TRBV6-6	TRBJ2-7	CASRQQSYEQYF
.	few	TRBV28	TRBJ1-1	CASGYMNTEAFF
.	.	TRBV6-1	TRBJ1-2	CASSEQRTACYGYTF
TRBD1	.	TRBV12-3/TRBV12-4	TRBJ2-7	CASSFGQGSIEQYF
.	few	TRBV3-1	TRBJ2-1	CASSQAGRALREQFF
.	many	TRBV7-2	TRBJ2-3	CASSLRRNRDTQYF
TRBD1	many	TRBV6-2/TRBV6-3	TRBJ2-7	CASTLTGQTYEQYF
.	many	TRBV12-3/TRBV12-4	TRBJ2-5	CASSLGLKGSQYF
.	many	TRBV7-9	TRBJ2-7	CASSRDEGEQYF
TRBD1	many	TRBV5-6	TRBJ1-2	CASSLEGQGAVYGYTF
TRBD2	.	TRBV13	TRBJ2-5	CASSLEGRDRQETQYF
.	many	TRBV2	TRBJ2-3	CASTSRGDTQYF
.	few	TRBV7-6	TRBJ1-4	CASSLALRPGREKLFF
.	many	TRBV4-3	TRBJ2-1	CASSQEVLRNNEQFF
TRBD1	many	TRBV10-2	TRBJ1-2	CASSESLTGGDSRGYTF
.	many	TRBV6-5	TRBJ2-4	CASSYSKIEGFGNIQYF
.	many	TRBV5-1	TRBJ2-4	CASSQEVTAWAKNIQYF
.	.	TRBV3-1	TRBJ2-3	CAGSQQETQYF
TRBD2	many	TRBV29-1	TRBJ2-3	CSVGIPPVAGGSDTQYF
TRBD2	many	TRBV12-3/TRBV12-4	TRBJ2-3	CASSPVGTSGGWSTDTQYF
TRBD2	.	TRBV9	TRBJ2-3	CASSDLSGMVDTQYF
TRBD2	many	TRBV7-2	TRBJ2-1	CASSQRFSGGVGSYNEQFF
.	.	TRBV5-6	TRBJ2-7	CASGGGTHGSYEQYF
.	many	TRBV12-1	TRBJ2-7	CASSAPAGRCRNYEQYF
TRBD1	.	TRBV30	TRBJ1-2	CAWRRQGGGYGYTF
TRBD1	.	TRBV20-1	TRBJ2-7	CSARGDRGGGYEQYF
.	.	TRBV4-1	TRBJ2-1	CASSQPRGTPTYNEQFF
.	many	TRBV7-9	TRBJ2-3	CASSLILGASWPDTQYF
TRBD1	few	TRBV28	TRBJ1-6	CASIRDRGLSPLHF
.	few	TRBV4-3	TRBJ2-5	CASSQDRSRDEQYF
.	many	TRBV2	TRBJ2-5	CASSEAGDQYF
.	many	TRBV27	TRBJ1-5	CASSFSGTSNQPQHF
TRBD2	.	TRBV24-1	TRBJ2-1	CATSDRLLAGAGYEQFF
.	many	TRBV5-1	TRBJ2-5	CASSLGDAGRETQYF
.	once	TRBV5-1	TRBJ2-7	CASSLAGVSEGYEQYF
TRBD1	.	TRBV20-1	.	CSALATGFVHEQYF
TRBD1	many	TRBV5-1	TRBJ2-6	CASSWETGGSTGANVLTF
TRBD1	many	TRBV3-1	TRBJ1-2	CASSSRQGGGYTF
.	many	TRBV6-2/TRBV6-3	TRBJ1-2	CASRPTQGRGYTF
.	once	TRBV20-1	TRBJ1-5	CSARGWNSNQPRHF
.	.	TRBV12-3/TRBV12-4	TRBJ2-1	CASSLARASEQFF